These 12 T cell receptor beta chains were all obtained from the same sample, sequenced in a study of T cells in women clearing cervical HPV infection. The protocol was immunoSEQ multiplex PCR, while the TCRdb copy is restricted to in-frame clones and leaves out a portion. Its listing shows roughly 30,000 clones. Source material: blood buffy coat. These receptors came from a woman between 18 and 70 years old with a cervical HPV16 infection that either progressed to CIN3+ or cleared (not recorded which).

About this clone itself: Read data end 3 residues before the CDR3 end; the end is taken from the germline J gene. This rearrangement joins TRBV12-3 or TRBV12-4 to TRBJ2-7; D might be TRBD2 (5 bases). V was shortened by 2 bases and J by 2 bases, with 7 bases between the two germline ends. This CDR3 spans 13 amino acids. The covered CDR3 bases are TGTGCCAGCAGTTTACACGGGGCCTACGAG. As protein: CASSLHGAYE. The full CDR3 protein is CASSLHGAYEQYF.

A note on this clone: The CDR3 end is not reached by the read, which stops 3 residues before it; the germline J gene fills it in. V is TRBV2 and J is TRBJ2-2; TRBD1 is a possible D gene (6 bases). CDR1 SNHLY and CDR2 FYNNEI come from the germline V gene. This CDR3 comprises 13 residues. This CDR3 is CASRVQGHSPLFF. CDR3 bases read: TGTGCCAGCAGGGTACAGGGACATTCACCG.

Of note for this clone: The read stops 3 residues short of the end of the CDR3; the missing end is completed from the germline J gene. This chain links TRBV3-1 (or the pseudogene TRBV3-2) with TRBJ2-2; TRBD1 is a possible D gene (6 bases). The germline gives CDR1 LGHDT, CDR2 YNNKEL (reference sequence). V gave up 3 bases and J gave up 0 bases, with 14 bases separating them. The CDR3 runs to 17 residues. CDR3 amino acids: CASSQARGTTNTGELFF. The DNA read from the CDR3 is TGTGCCAGCAGCCAGGCACGAGGGACAACGAACACCGGGGAG.

Concerning this clone: The CDR3 extends 3 residues past the end of the read, so its final part is completed from the germline J gene. V and J are TRBV11-2 and TRBJ1-2, with 9 bases lining up with TRBD1. This CDR3 spans 15 amino acids. The germline CDR1 and CDR2 sequences are SGHAT and FQNNGV. CDR3 loop: CASSRTGGSTDTYTF. The DNA read from the CDR3 is TGTGCCAGCAGCCGAACAGGGGGCAGCACAGATACC. Drawing the rest from reference TRBV11-2 and TRBJ1-2, the complete variable domain is EAGVAQSPRYKIIEKRQSVAFWCNPISGHATLYWYQQILGQGPKLLIQFQNNGVVDDSQLPKDRFSAERLKGVDSTLKIQPAKLEDSAVYLCASSRTGGSTDTYTFGSGTRLTVV.

Comments on this clone: The read is 3 residues too short to cover the CDR3 end, so that end is filled in from the germline J gene. The rearrangement links TRBV14 to TRBJ2-5, with D possibly TRBD2 on 5 matching bases. The CDR3 is 13 residues long. The germline V gene encodes CDR1 SGHDN and CDR2 FVKESK. The germline V and J ends were trimmed by 4 bases and 5 bases, with 11 bases remaining between them. The sequenced part of the CDR3 DNA is TGTGCCAGCAGCCCCTTAGGCGGGGAGACC. Translating gives CASSPLGGET. The full CDR3 sequence reads CASSPLGGETQYF. Looking up the rest from reference TRBV14 and TRBJ2-5 gives the full variable domain: EAGVTQFPSHSVIEKGQTVTLRCDPISGHDNLYWYRRVMGKEIKFLLHFVKESKQDESGMPNNRFLAERTGGTYSTLKVQPAELEDSGVYFCASSPLGGETQYFGPGTRLLVL.

A word on this clone: The CDR3 extends 3 residues past the end of the read, so its final part is completed from the germline J gene. The rearrangement joins TRBV2 to TRBJ2-7; 13 positions agree with TRBD2. The CDR3 sequence is 16 residues long. Germline CDR1 and CDR2: SNHLY and FYNNEI. V was pared by 5 bases and J by 0 bases, with 4 bases of the junction left unmatched. The DNA read from the CDR3 is TGTGCCAGCAGTAGGACTAGCGGGGGAAGCTCCTACGAG. This codes for CASSRTSGGSSYE. The full CDR3 protein is CASSRTSGGSSYEQYF.

Incomplete CDR3 DNA: TGCGCCAGCAGCGAAGGTGGACAGTGGACGAACACTGAA. This gives the protein CASSEGGQWTNTE. The full CDR3 protein is CASSEGGQWTNTEAFF. This sequence joins TRBV5-1 and TRBJ1-1; possible D gene TRBD1, 6 bases. The sequence runs out 3 residues before the end of the CDR3; the remainder is reconstructed from the germline J gene. Germline V lookup: CDR1 SGHRS, CDR2 YFSETQ. The CDR3 spans 16 residues. V lost 4 bases and J lost 1, with 17 bases in between.

As to this clone: The CDR3 is cut off 3 residues early in the read; its end comes from the germline J gene. The genes are TRBV7-9 and TRBJ1-2; D possibly corresponds to TRBD1 (5 bases). CDR1 and CDR2 from the germline V gene are SEHNR and FQNEAQ (reference sequence). This CDR3 spans 11 amino acids. Partial CDR3 DNA: TGTGCCAGCAGCTCGACGGGGGAC. The encoded protein is CASSSTGD. Given in full, the CDR3 is CASSSTGDYTF.

About this clone: The read terminates 3 residues ahead of where the CDR3 ends, so the germline J gene completes it. Within the sample, other DNA sequences also encode this same CDR3. The rearrangement joins TRBV5-6 to TRBJ1-2; 7 positions agree with TRBD1. The V and J ends lost 4 bases and 4 bases, in that order; junction bases with no gene match: 4. The germline CDR1 and CDR2 sequences are SGHDT and YYEEEE. CDR3 length equals 13 residues. CDR3: CASSPGTVYGYTF. The sequenced CDR3 bases are TGTGCCAGCAGCCCCGGGACAGTCTATGGC.

With regard to this clone: The CDR3 end lies 3 residues beyond the end of the read and is filled in from the germline J gene. The V gene is TRBV6-2 or TRBV6-3, the J gene TRBJ2-7; 8 bases are a match to TRBD1. Germline V lookup: CDR1 MNHEY, CDR2 SVGEGT. This CDR3 comprises 13 residues. J was trimmed by 3 bases and V by 3 bases; bases with no gene match: 1. The CDR3 sequence is CASSYTGGYEQYF. The part of the CDR3 DNA that was read is TGTGCCAGCAGTTATACAGGGGGCTACGAG.

In regard to this clone: A read error may account for a junction end that differs from germline. The observed sequence ends 3 residues before the CDR3 terminus, with the missing tail filled in from the germline J gene. The V call is TRBV2, the J call TRBJ1-6; D uncertain. CDR3 length equals 13 residues. Per germline, CDR1 SNHLY and CDR2 FYNNEI. The CDR3: CASGEGANSPLHF. The covered CDR3 bases are TGTGCCAGCGGTGAGGGCGCGAACTCACCC.

A remark on this clone: The read stops 3 residues short of the end of the CDR3; the missing end is completed from the germline J gene. This chain links TRBV19 with TRBJ2-3, with TRBD1 identical over 8 bases. The CDR3 has 14 residues. Germline CDR1 is LNHDA and CDR2 is SQIVND (reference sequence). CDR3 residues: CASHGQGGNQPQYF. The DNA read from the CDR3 is TGTGCCTCCCATGGACAGGGTGGTAATCAGCCG.